The 32 T cell receptor beta chains given below trace back to one sample, sequenced in a study of cytomegalovirus exposure and HLA in healthy donors (dated by TCRdb to about 2017). The library relied on the immunoSEQ multiplex PCR assay. The multiplex PCR relied on a mix of 60 forward primers for TCR Vbeta segments and 13 reverse primers for TCR Jbeta segments. TCRdb obtained this table from immuneACCESS and retained in-frame rearrangements with V and J assigned. These tables miss some clones; where compared with another copy, unresolved V genes account for less than half of the shortfall, and the remainder is unexplained. This sample holds about 61,000 clones; about 87% were observed only once. The ten biggest clones cover 1.4% of the sample. Sequencing input: PBMCs. The origin of the receptors is a man younger than 35 in good health and CMV-seronegative.

V is TRBV7-2 and J is TRBJ2-5, with a tentative D call TRBD2 (6 bases). V lost 5 bases, J lost 2 bases, and 15 bases lay in between. CDR1 and CDR2 (germline): SGHTA, FQGNSA. This CDR3 is built from 15 residues. CDR3 protein: CASSQSGTLQETQYF. Written as DNA, the CDR3 is TGTGCCAGCAGCCAATCCGGGACTCTACAAGAGACCCAGTACTTC. The full variable domain, in which reference TRBV7-2 and TRBJ2-5 provide the parts outside the CDR3, is GAGVSQSPSNKVTEKGKDVELRCDPISGHTALYWYRQSLGQGLEFLIYFQGNSAPDKSGLPSDRFSAERTGGSVSTLTIQRTQQEDSAVYLCASSQSGTLQETQYFGPGTRLLVL.

This sequence joins TRBV9 and TRBJ1-1; maybe TRBD1 (5 bases). The CDR3 has 16 residues. Germline CDR1 and CDR2: SGDLS and YYNGEE. Trimming took 4 bases from V and 4 from J, leaving 20 bases between them. This CDR3 reads CASSTRGVGGGTEAFF. The CDR3 DNA reads TGTGCCAGCAGCACCCGGGGTGTGGGGGGGGGCACTGAAGCTTTCTTT. The variable domain in full, with the rest retrieved from reference TRBV9 and TRBJ1-1, is DSGVTQTPKHLITATGQRVTLRCSPRSGDLSVYWYQQSLDQGLQFLIQYYNGEERAKGNILERFSAQQFPDLHSELNLSSLELGDSALYFCASSTRGVGGGTEAFFGQGTRLTVV.

The V and J genes are TRBV21-1 and TRBJ1-6; no DNA check was done on the table's D call, TRBD1. TRBV21-1 counts as a pseudogene. CDR3 size: 14 residues. In DNA form, the CDR3 reads TGTGCCAGCAGTACCAGACAGGGTGACTCACCCCTCCACTTT. It codes for CASSTRQGDSPLHF.

The rearrangement uses TRBV11-3 and TRBJ1-2; 10 bases are a match to TRBD1. With V trimmed by 3 bases and J by 4 bases, 2 bases remained unmatched. The CDR3 spans 14 residues. CDR1 and CDR2 from the germline V gene are SGHNT and YENEEA. CDR3 amino acids: CASSLDRGTYGYTF. CDR3 nucleotide sequence: TGTGCCAGCAGCTTGGACAGGGGGACCTATGGCTACACCTTC.

This chain uses TRBV30 with TRBJ2-3, with a possible D match to TRBD1 (6 bases). The length of the CDR3 is 14 residues. The V end was cut by 2 bases, the J end by 8 bases, with 17 bases between. CDR1 GTSNPN and CDR2 SVGIG come from the germline V gene (reference sequence). The CDR3 DNA follows: TGTGCCTGGAGTTGGGGTACAACCAGGGGTACGCAGTATTTT. This encodes CAWSWGTTRGTQYF. The entire variable domain, with the rest obtained from reference TRBV30 and TRBJ2-3, is as follows: SQTIHQWPATLVQPVGSPLSLECTVEGTSNPNLYWYRQAAGRGLQLLFYSVGIGQISSEVPQNLSASRPQDRQFILSSKKLLLSDSGFYLCAWSWGTTRGTQYFGPGTRLTVL.

V and J are TRBV29-1 and TRBJ1-2, with unresolved D. The ends were cut back, 6 bases at V and 3 bases at J, with 11 bases in the middle. Looked up from germline, CDR1 is SQVTM and CDR2 is ANQGSEA. The CDR3 has 12 residues. The CDR3 is CSVDPGYYGYTF. The CDR3 DNA sequence: TGCAGCGTAGATCCGGGATACTATGGCTACACCTTC. The entire variable domain, with the rest obtained from reference TRBV29-1 and TRBJ1-2, is as follows: SAVISQKPSRDICQRGTSLTIQCQVDSQVTMMFWYRQQPGQSLTLIATANQGSEATYESGFVIDKFPISRPNLTFSTLTVSNMSPEDSSIYLCSVDPGYYGYTFGSGTRLTVV.

This clone turned up a few times. This chain links TRBV11-2 with TRBJ1-1; D unclear. The CDR3 contains 15 residues. The V gene's germline CDR1 is SGHAT and CDR2 FQNNGV. V lost 5 bases and J 3 bases, leaving 16 bases between the germline ends. DNA of the CDR3: TGTGCCAGCAGCCTTCACACCCTCAAGTACACTGAAGCTTTCTTT. Translation: CASSLHTLKYTEAFF. The full variable domain, completed using reference TRBV11-2 and TRBJ1-1, is EAGVAQSPRYKIIEKRQSVAFWCNPISGHATLYWYQQILGQGPKLLIQFQNNGVVDDSQLPKDRFSAERLKGVDSTLKIQPAKLEDSAVYLCASSLHTLKYTEAFFGQGTRLTVV.

The gene calls are TRBV18 and TRBJ1-2; D gene uncertain. V shed 2 bases and J shed 8 bases, with 12 bases lying between them. The CDR3 totals 13 residues. In germline, CDR1 is KGHSH, CDR2 LQKENI. CDR3 DNA sequence: TGTGCCAGCTCACCAGGCCGGGAAGGAGGCTACACCTTC. Protein sequence: CASSPGREGGYTF. Together with reference TRBV18 and TRBJ1-2, the CDR3 gives the full variable domain: NAGVMQNPRHLVRRRGQEARLRCSPMKGHSHVYWYRQLPEEGLKFMVYLQKENIIDESGMPKERFSAEFPKEGPSILRIQQVVRGDSAAYFCASSPGREGGYTFGSGTRLTVV.

The chain couples TRBV2 to TRBJ2-1; 13 bases fit TRBD2. The CDR3 runs to 14 residues. Germline values: CDR1 SNHLY, CDR2 FYNNEI. J gave up 6 bases and V 8 bases, and 4 bases lay outside the gene matches. CDR3 residues: CASLTSGGVNEQFF. The CDR3 DNA reads TGTGCCAGCCTCACTAGCGGGGGGGTCAATGAGCAGTTCTTC. The full variable domain, its missing parts supplied by reference TRBV2 and TRBJ2-1, is EPEVTQTPSHQVTQMGQEVILRCVPISNHLYFYWYRQILGQKVEFLVSFYNNEISEKSEIFDDQFSVERPDGSNFTLKIRSTKLEDSAMYFCASLTSGGVNEQFFGPGTRLTVL.

Comment on this clone: The junction does not match germline at one end; this may be a read error. The chain recombines TRBV19 with TRBJ1-2, with 11 nucleotides matching TRBD1. CDR3 length: 13 amino acids. Germline V gene data show CDR1 as LNHDA and CDR2 as SQIVND (reference sequence). The CDR3 DNA reads TGTGCCGCTACCCCCGGGACAGGGGGGCGGGTGAGGTTC. Its protein product is CAATPGTGGRVRF.

The chain has TRBV7-2 and TRBJ2-5, with D possibly TRBD2 on 5 matching bases. CDR1 and CDR2 (germline): SGHTA, FQGNSA. The CDR3 runs to 15 residues. The V gene lost 1 base and the J gene lost 4 bases, with 13 bases spanning the gap. DNA for the CDR3: TGTGCCAGCAGCTTAGACGGGGTAGTAGGAGAGACCCAGTACTTC. The encoded protein is CASSLDGVVGETQYF.

The chain recombines TRBV7-2 with TRBJ2-5; TRBD2 might be the D (7 bases). Germline V gives CDR1 SGHTA, CDR2 FQGNSA. CDR3 length: 16 residues. V was clipped by 1 base and J by 6 bases, with 18 bases between them. CDR3 coding DNA: TGTGCCAGCAGCTTAGGGGGGACGCGGGGGCAAAAGACCCAGTACTTC. It is translated as CASSLGGTRGQKTQYF. Full variable domain (rest looked up from reference TRBV7-2 and TRBJ2-5): GAGVSQSPSNKVTEKGKDVELRCDPISGHTALYWYRQSLGQGLEFLIYFQGNSAPDKSGLPSDRFSAERTGGSVSTLTIQRTQQEDSAVYLCASSLGGTRGQKTQYFGPGTRLLVL.

This clone showed up just a few times. This chain connects TRBV5-4 to TRBJ2-5; D not certain. V was pared by 1 base and J by 9 bases, with 10 bases between. In germline, CDR1 is SGHNT, CDR2 YYREEE (reference sequence). The CDR3 spans 12 residues. The CDR3 reads CASSLPHSSQYF. In DNA, the CDR3 is TGTGCCAGCAGCTTGCCCCACTCTTCCCAGTACTTC.

The sample holds a few counts of this clone. This chain joins TRBV4-2 and TRBJ2-3, with TRBD2 matching 7 bases. V gave up 0 bases and J gave up 2 bases; unmatched junction bases: 11. The CDR3 length is 18 residues. The germline V gene has CDR1 LGHNA and CDR2 YNFKEQ. The CDR3 nucleotides read TGTGCCAGCAGCCAAGATTTCCTCTTGCGGGGGTCCACAGATACGCAGTATTTT. It yields the protein CASSQDFLLRGSTDTQYF.

This chain connects TRBV6-6 to TRBJ1-1, with D possibly being TRBD1 (5 bases). The CDR3 sequence is 13 residues long. The germline gives CDR1 MNHNY, CDR2 SVGAGI (reference sequence). Trimming cost V 5 bases and J 2 bases, with 9 bases left between them. CDR3 in DNA: TGTGCCAGCAGTATCACAGGCAACACTGAAGCTTTCTTT. Translating it yields CASSITGNTEAFF.

The CDR3 loop is CASSLGQGSYEQYF. CDR3 nucleotides: TGCGCCAGCAGCTTGGGACAGGGGAGCTACGAGCAGTACTTC. This chain uses TRBV5-1 with TRBJ2-7; 8 bases fit TRBD1. Per the germline V gene, CDR1 is SGHRS and CDR2 is YFSETQ. The CDR3 sequence is 14 residues long. V lost 0 bases to trimming and J lost 3 bases; unmatched junction nucleotides: 2.

The V gene is TRBV10-2, the J gene TRBJ2-2; 15 bases match TRBD2. The CDR3 sequence is 18 residues long. Germline CDR1 reads WSHSY; CDR2 reads SAAADI. Trimming removed 6 bases from V and 5 bases from J; junction bases left unmatched: 10. The CDR3 sequence is CASRKGRTSGGETGELFF. In DNA, the CDR3 is TGCGCCAGCAGAAAGGGACGGACTAGCGGGGGGGAAACCGGGGAGCTGTTTTTT.

The chain uses TRBV2 and TRBJ2-1, with D perhaps TRBD2 (6 bases). Germline CDR1 SNHLY, CDR2 FYNNEI. CDR3 length: 15 amino acids. The germline V and J ends were trimmed by 8 bases and 5 bases, with 19 bases remaining between them. The CDR3 DNA reads TGTGCCAGCTGGGGACTCTCGAGACAAAACAATGAGCAGTTCTTC. Its translation is CASWGLSRQNNEQFF. The entire variable domain, with the rest obtained from reference TRBV2 and TRBJ2-1, is as follows: EPEVTQTPSHQVTQMGQEVILRCVPISNHLYFYWYRQILGQKVEFLVSFYNNEISEKSEIFDDQFSVERPDGSNFTLKIRSTKLEDSAMYFCASWGLSRQNNEQFFGPGTRLTVL.

The chain combines TRBV2 with TRBJ1-1; TRBD1 aligns across 7 bases. J lost 5 bases, V lost 6 bases, and 9 bases had no gene match. The length of the CDR3 is 14 residues. Germline CDR1 reads SNHLY; CDR2 reads FYNNEI. As DNA, the CDR3 is TGTGCCAGCAGCCCAGACAGGGTCGGAACTGAAGCTTTCTTT. Amino acid sequence: CASSPDRVGTEAFF.

This chain uses TRBV27 with TRBJ2-3; 7 bases match TRBD1. CDR3 length equals 13 residues. Trimming cost V 3 bases and J 4 bases; bases outside gene matches: 1. Germline V lookup: CDR1 MNHEY, CDR2 SMNVEV (reference sequence). The CDR3 region is CASSFQGADTQYF. The CDR3, as DNA: TGTGCCAGCAGTTTCCAGGGGGCAGATACGCAGTATTTT.

This clone has only a few counts. The chain is built from TRBV4-1 and TRBJ2-3; tentatively, D is TRBD1 (6 bases). The V gene's germline CDR1 is MGHRA and CDR2 YSYEKL. Trimming took 1 base from V and 4 from J, leaving 15 bases between them. The length of the CDR3 is 16 residues. The DNA of the CDR3 is TGCGCCAGCAGCCAAGTCTCCTGGACAGTAGCAGATACGCAGTATTTT. Its translation: CASSQVSWTVADTQYF.

This clone was counted a single time. V and J are TRBV6-1 and TRBJ1-6; 8 nucleotides align to TRBD1. The J segment lost 6 bases and the V segment lost 5 bases, leaving 3 bases of the junction unmatched. The CDR3 is 14 residues long. CDR1 MNHNS and CDR2 SASEGT come from the germline V gene. The CDR3 nucleotides read TGTGCCAGCAGTTCCGGACAGGGTAATTCACCCCTCCACTTT. Translation gives CASSSGQGNSPLHF.

The chain employs TRBV28 and TRBJ1-2, with D unresolved. CDR3 length equals 15 residues. The germline gives CDR1 MDHEN, CDR2 SYDVKM. V was shortened by 2 bases and J by 2 bases, with 12 bases between the two germline ends. CDR3 nucleotide sequence: TGTGCCAGCAGTTTACTACAGAACATCAACTATGGCTACACCTTC. It is translated as CASSLLQNINYGYTF.

The V gene is TRBV29-1, the J gene TRBJ2-7, with TRBD1 matching over 8 bases. The CDR3 is 13 amino acids. Trimming removed 4 bases from V and 4 bases from J; junction bases left unmatched: 6. Germline CDR1 is SQVTM and CDR2 is ANQGSEA. The chain's CDR3 is CSVGGQGAYEQYF. CDR3 coding DNA: TGCAGCGTTGGGGGTCAGGGGGCGTACGAGCAGTACTTC.

The chain employs TRBV6-5 and TRBJ1-1; the D is unclear. CDR1 is MNHEY, CDR2 SVGAGI, per germline. Between the trimmed V and J ends, which lost 2 bases and 4 bases, there was a span of 8 bases. The CDR3 extends over 13 amino acids. CDR3 nucleotide sequence: TGTGCCAGCAGTTACGGAGTGAGCACTGAAGCTTTCTTT. This sequence encodes CASSYGVSTEAFF.

This sequence joins TRBV6-6 and TRBJ1-5; 8 positions match TRBD1. Germline V gives CDR1 MNHNY, CDR2 SVGAGI (reference sequence). With V trimmed by 6 bases and J by 1 base, 5 bases remained unmatched. This CDR3 comprises 15 residues. CDR3 protein: CASSPGQASNQPQHF. CDR3 coding DNA: TGTGCCAGCAGCCCGGGACAGGCAAGCAATCAGCCCCAGCATTTT.

The V call is TRBV14, the J call TRBJ2-7, with 8 bases that match TRBD2. The CDR3 sequence is 15 residues long. Trimming at V came to 2 bases and at J to 4 bases, leaving 7 bases not matched to a gene. Germline CDR1 reads SGHDN; CDR2 reads FVKESK. This CDR3 reads CASSQPGLARYEQYF. The CDR3 nucleotides are TGTGCCAGCAGCCAACCAGGACTAGCTAGGTACGAGCAGTACTTC. Supplemented by reference TRBV14 and TRBJ2-7, the full variable domain reads EAGVTQFPSHSVIEKGQTVTLRCDPISGHDNLYWYRRVMGKEIKFLLHFVKESKQDESGMPNNRFLAERTGGTYSTLKVQPAELEDSGVYFCASSQPGLARYEQYFGPGTRLTVT.

This clone has just a few counts. V usage is TRBV25-1 and J usage is TRBJ2-5, with 13 bases identical to TRBD2. After removal of 8 bases from V and 1 base from J, the junction contained 7 bases not matched to a gene. Germline values: CDR1 MGHDK, CDR2 SYGVNS. The length of the CDR3 is 16 residues. The CDR3 is CASVSGLAGTQETQYF. The CDR3 nucleotides are TGTGCCAGCGTTTCGGGACTAGCGGGGACCCAAGAGACCCAGTACTTC.

CDR3 region: CASSFRVVDTQYF. CDR3 DNA: TGCGCCAGCAGCTTTCGGGTCGTGGATACGCAGTATTTT. This chain joins TRBV5-1 and TRBJ2-3; the D is unclear. The germline CDR1 and CDR2 sequences are SGHRS and YFSETQ. This CDR3 region has 13 residues. Trimming took off 2 bases at V and 6 bases at J, with 10 bases between the two ends.

The DNA for the CDR3 is TGTGCCAGCAGTAGGACAGGGAATAGCAATCAGCCCCAGCATTTT. It yields the protein CASSRTGNSNQPQHF. V and J are TRBV6-5 and TRBJ1-5, with TRBD1 identical over 8 bases. The junction had 3 bases not matched to a gene; V was cut back by 5 bases and J by 0 bases. Germline lookup yields CDR1 MNHEY and CDR2 SVGAGI. The CDR3 has 15 residues.

This chain links TRBV28 with TRBJ1-3; D is undetermined. There are 13 residues in the CDR3. The V end lost 3 bases, the J end lost 3 bases, and 6 bases lay between the germline ends. From germline, CDR1 is MDHEN and CDR2 SYDVKM. The DNA for the CDR3 is TGTGCCAGCAGTTTTAGTCTTGGAAACACCATATATTTT. Its protein product is CASSFSLGNTIYF.

This clone was detected only a few times. This chain links TRBV19 with TRBJ1-1, with 7 bases matching TRBD1. In germline, CDR1 is LNHDA, CDR2 SQIVND (reference sequence). The CDR3 loop spans 13 amino acids. V dropped 7 bases and J dropped 4; count of bases not matched to a gene: 6. In DNA form, the CDR3 reads TGTGCCAGTACTGACAGGGCGAGCACTGAAGCTTTCTTT. It is translated as CASTDRASTEAFF.